This record looks at one T cell receptor beta chain sequence and its context. This sample's time point: pre-treatment baseline. Disease control meant complete response, partial response or stable disease at 12 weeks. A fixed DNA input of about 320 ng was used per bulk PBMC sample. TCRdb's copy holds only in-frame clones and misses some; the assay was immunoSEQ multiplex PCR. The repertoire holds about 10,000 clones, 88% seen once, with over 9.5% in the top ten. This sample is drawn from a study of blood T cell dynamics during melanoma immunotherapy. The ends lost 2 bases at V and 1 base at J; junction bases unmatched: 7. Germline lookup yields CDR1 MNHEY and CDR2 SMNVEV (reference sequence). This CDR3 has 16 residues.

The source material was blood, sampled from a patient treated with checkpoint blockade. The origin of this receptor is a human donor with melanoma. The gene calls are TRBV27 and TRBJ1-1, with TRBD1 identical over 7 bases. CDR3 region: CASSLARGNRNTEAFF. CDR3 nucleotides: TGTGCCAGCAGTTTAGCCAGGGGGAACCGGAACACTGAAGCTTTCTTT.